The 18 T cell receptor beta chains reported below all come from one sample, sequenced in a study of blood T cell repertoires in COVID-19. Libraries were prepared by immunoSEQ multiplex PCR; TCRdb keeps only in-frame clonotypes and omits some of them. The sample has more than 200,000 clones; roughly 83% are singletons. Source material: peripheral blood. Every receptor here comes from an older woman with active or convalescent COVID-19.

J is TRBJ2-7 and V is TRBV3-1 (or the pseudogene TRBV3-2); 9 bases are a match to TRBD2. After removal of 1 base from V and 2 bases from J, the junction contained 6 bases not matched to a gene. The CDR3 has 16 residues. Germline V lookup: CDR1 LGHDT, CDR2 YNNKEL (reference sequence). The CDR3 here is CASSQAERGAAYEQYF. The CDR3 coding sequence is TGTGCCAGCAGCCAAGCGGAGCGGGGGGCCGCCTACGAGCAGTACTTC.

This chain uses TRBV7-8 with TRBJ1-5; tentative D call: TRBD1 (5 bases). This CDR3 region has 16 residues. Between the trimmed V and J ends, which lost 5 bases and 3 bases, there was a span of 17 bases. Germline-derived CDR1 and CDR2 are SGHVS and FQNEAQ. The CDR3 region is CASSLDPTGTNQPQHF. CDR3 coding DNA: TGTGCCAGCAGCCTCGACCCCACAGGTACCAATCAGCCCCAGCATTTT.

The rearrangement joins TRBV7-2 to TRBJ2-2; maybe TRBD2 (6 bases). The length of the CDR3 is 15 residues. Per germline, CDR1 SGHTA and CDR2 FQGNSA. The ends were cut back, 3 bases at V and 3 bases at J, with 11 bases in the middle. The CDR3 DNA sequence: TGTGCCAGCAGCTTGGGGGGTTCCCACACCGGGGAGCTGTTTTTT. As protein: CASSLGGSHTGELFF.

The CDR3 region is CASSPRTQETQYF. DNA for the CDR3: TGTGCCAGCAGCCCTAGAACCCAAGAGACCCAGTACTTC. The chain couples TRBV5-5 to TRBJ2-5; D unresolved. Germline loops: CDR1 SGHKS, CDR2 YYEKEE (reference sequence). V was trimmed by 4 bases and J by 1 base, leaving 8 bases between them. CDR3 length equals 13 residues. The full variable domain, in which reference TRBV5-5 and TRBJ2-5 provide the parts outside the CDR3, is DAGVTQSPTHLIKTRGQQVTLRCSPISGHKSVSWYQQVLGQGPQFIFQYYEKEERGRGNFPDRFSARQFPNYSSELNVNALLLGDSALYLCASSPRTQETQYFGPGTRLLVL.

J is TRBJ2-5 and V is TRBV6-5, with 8 bases matching TRBD1. The germline V gene has CDR1 MNHEY and CDR2 SVGAGI. The ends lost 2 bases at V and 7 bases at J; junction bases unmatched: 3. There are 13 residues in the CDR3. The chain's CDR3 is CASSYGQGGTQYF. In nucleotides, the CDR3 is TGTGCCAGCAGTTACGGACAGGGTGGGACCCAGTACTTC.

This clone occurred a few times. The chain couples TRBV7-9 to TRBJ1-4; weak D call: TRBD1 (6 bases). CDR1 SEHNR and CDR2 FQNEAQ come from the germline V gene (reference sequence). The V end was cut by 1 base, the J end by 6 bases, with 15 bases between. The CDR3 sequence is 16 residues long. The chain's CDR3 is CASSLGLDRYHEKLFF. CDR3 coding DNA: TGTGCCAGCAGCTTAGGGCTCGACAGGTATCATGAAAAACTGTTTTTT.

The gene calls are TRBV6-1 and TRBJ1-2, with unresolved D. This CDR3 contains 12 residues. Germline CDR1 reads MNHNS; CDR2 reads SASEGT. The V end lost 3 bases, the J end lost 4 bases, and 6 bases lay between the germline ends. CDR3 region: CASSEGVYGYTF. CDR3 DNA: TGTGCCAGCAGTGAGGGAGTCTATGGCTACACCTTC.

The V call is TRBV6-5, the J call TRBJ1-4; D possibly corresponds to TRBD1 (6 bases). This CDR3 has 14 amino acids. Germline CDR1 MNHEY, CDR2 SVGAGI. Trimming pared 6 bases from V and 8 bases from J, leaving 16 bases between. The CDR3 sequence is CASSLQGSREKLFF. The CDR3 DNA reads TGTGCCAGCAGCCTACAGGGAAGTAGGGAAAAACTGTTTTTT.

The CDR3 region has the DNA TGTGCCAGTAGTCTCACTCTCAGGGCGTACGAGCAGTACTTC. Translated: CASSLTLRAYEQYF. The chain combines TRBV19 with TRBJ2-7, with D tentatively TRBD1 (5 bases). The CDR3 spans 14 residues. CDR1 is LNHDA and CDR2 is SQIVND in the germline V gene (reference sequence). Trimming pared 5 bases from V and 4 bases from J, leaving 15 bases between. The variable domain in full, completed from reference TRBV19 and TRBJ2-7, reads DGGITQSPKYLFRKEGQNVTLSCEQNLNHDAMYWYRQDPGQGLRLIYYSQIVNDFQKGDIAEGYSVSREKKESFPLTVTSAQKNPTAFYLCASSLTLRAYEQYFGPGTRLTVT.

In this sample, this clone turned up a few times. This chain connects TRBV19 to TRBJ2-3, with 8 bases aligning to TRBD2. The CDR3 extends over 19 amino acids. Germline loops: CDR1 LNHDA, CDR2 SQIVND (reference sequence). Trimming took 3 bases from V and 2 from J; bases not matched to a gene: 16. CDR3 region: CASSIEGGGAGGLTDTQYF. DNA of the CDR3: TGTGCCAGTAGTATCGAGGGCGGAGGTGCGGGGGGCCTCACAGATACGCAGTATTTT.

The chain is built from TRBV12-3 or TRBV12-4 and TRBJ2-1; D unclear. The CDR3 is made up of 12 amino acids. Between the trimmed V and J ends, which lost 2 bases and 5 bases, there was a span of 4 bases. CDR3 DNA: TGTGCCAGCAGTTTAATCAACAATGAGCAGTTCTTC. This sequence encodes CASSLINNEQFF.

The CDR3 sequence is CASSFDPRREQYF. In DNA form, the CDR3 reads TGTGCCAGCAGCTTCGACCCTAGACGGGAGCAGTACTTC. The V and J genes are TRBV13 and TRBJ2-7; D is unresolved. The germline V gene has CDR1 PRHDT and CDR2 FYEKMQ (reference sequence). This CDR3 is built from 13 residues. V lost 3 bases, J lost 7 bases, and 13 bases lay in between.

This clone was recorded a few times. This chain joins TRBV3-1 (or the pseudogene TRBV3-2) and TRBJ1-3, with D possibly being TRBD1 (5 bases). Deletions cut 4 bases from V and 1 base from J, with 8 bases between. The CDR3 runs to 14 residues. Germline V gene data show CDR1 as LGHDT and CDR2 as YNNKEL (reference sequence). The CDR3 sequence is CASSPQDSGNTIYF. The CDR3 nucleotides read TGTGCCAGCAGCCCACAGGATTCTGGAAACACCATATATTTT.

The chain couples TRBV5-6 to TRBJ2-5; D possibly corresponds to TRBD2 (5 bases). CDR1 is SGHDT, CDR2 YYEEEE, per germline. The CDR3 length is 14 residues. V dropped 3 bases and J dropped 7 bases, with 16 bases sitting between them. The CDR3, as DNA: TGTGCCAGCAGCTCGTTGTGGTCGGGGTGGACCCAGTACTTC. Translated: CASSSLWSGWTQYF.

This chain joins TRBV30 and TRBJ2-5; a weak D match, TRBD1 (5 bases). V shed 3 bases and J shed 1 base, with 9 bases lying between them. The CDR3 is 13 residues long. Looked up from germline, CDR1 is GTSNPN and CDR2 is SVGIG (reference sequence). CDR3 loop: CAWRARGQETQYF. The CDR3 nucleotides are TGTGCCTGGAGGGCTAGGGGCCAAGAGACCCAGTACTTC.

V usage is TRBV3-1 (or the pseudogene TRBV3-2) and J usage is TRBJ2-7; the D gene is possibly TRBD1 (6 bases). The CDR3 runs 12 residues. Germline V gene lookup returns CDR1 LGHDT and CDR2 YNNKEL (reference sequence). Trimming removed 2 bases at V and 6 bases at J, with 8 bases between. This CDR3 is CASSQSTGEQYF. CDR3 bases: TGTGCCAGCAGCCAATCGACAGGCGAGCAGTACTTC.

This clone was recorded a few times. V gene TRBV19 combines with J gene TRBJ1-4; 9 nucleotides agree with TRBD1. CDR1 LNHDA and CDR2 SQIVND come from the germline V gene (reference sequence). J gave up 8 bases and V 3 bases, and 1 base lay outside the gene matches. The CDR3 loop spans 13 amino acids. CDR3: CASSMGQGEKLFF. Written as DNA, the CDR3 is TGTGCCAGTAGTATGGGACAGGGCGAAAAACTGTTTTTT.

V usage is TRBV10-3 and J usage is TRBJ1-1, with D perhaps TRBD1 (6 bases). Germline V gene data show CDR1 as ENHRY and CDR2 as SYGVKD. This CDR3 is built from 14 residues. Trimming left V 7 bases short and J 4 bases short, with 16 bases between. The CDR3 is CAITMGEGGTEAFF. The DNA for the CDR3 is TGTGCCATCACTATGGGGGAAGGGGGCACTGAAGCTTTCTTT.